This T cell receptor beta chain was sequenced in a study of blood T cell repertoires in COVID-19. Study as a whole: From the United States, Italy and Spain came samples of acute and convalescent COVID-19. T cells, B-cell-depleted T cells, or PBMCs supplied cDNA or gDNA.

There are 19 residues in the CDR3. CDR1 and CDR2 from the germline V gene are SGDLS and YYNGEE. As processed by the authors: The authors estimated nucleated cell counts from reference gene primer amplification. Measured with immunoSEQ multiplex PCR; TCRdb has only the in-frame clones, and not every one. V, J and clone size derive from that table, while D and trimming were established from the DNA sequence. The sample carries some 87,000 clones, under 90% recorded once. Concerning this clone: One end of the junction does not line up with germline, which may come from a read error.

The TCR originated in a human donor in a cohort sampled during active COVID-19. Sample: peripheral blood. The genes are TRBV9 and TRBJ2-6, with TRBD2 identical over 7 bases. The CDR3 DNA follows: TGTGCCAGCAGCCCCCGAGGTGACACCGGGGGGTCTGGCGCCAACGTCCTGACTTTC. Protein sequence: CASSPRGDTGGSGANVLTF.